This T cell receptor beta chain is from a study of early stage breast cancer tumors. Study in general: Of fewer than 20 invasive breast tumors, about 12 were hormone receptor-positive, HER2-negative. Study-level points and caveats: Chain pairing and CD4, CD8 or FOXP3 expression were not captured.

As concerns this clone: What it recognizes is unknown.

Measured with immunoSEQ multiplex PCR; TCRdb has only the in-frame clones, and not every one. The table lists approximately 5,000 clones, around 60% of them singletons. About 18-50 mg of tumor tissue was diced per sample. Germline V CDR1 and CDR2: MNHEY, SVGAGI. CDR3 size: 15 residues. V was shortened by 2 bases and J by 5 bases, with 12 bases between the two germline ends. Sequenced input: breast tumor tissue. J is TRBJ2-2 and V is TRBV6-5; D remains unclear. The origin of this receptor is a person aged 45-65 years with breast cancer. The CDR3 DNA is TGTGCCAGCAGTTACCGGGCAGTAGAAACCGGGGAGCTGTTTTTT. It codes for CASSYRAVETGELFF.